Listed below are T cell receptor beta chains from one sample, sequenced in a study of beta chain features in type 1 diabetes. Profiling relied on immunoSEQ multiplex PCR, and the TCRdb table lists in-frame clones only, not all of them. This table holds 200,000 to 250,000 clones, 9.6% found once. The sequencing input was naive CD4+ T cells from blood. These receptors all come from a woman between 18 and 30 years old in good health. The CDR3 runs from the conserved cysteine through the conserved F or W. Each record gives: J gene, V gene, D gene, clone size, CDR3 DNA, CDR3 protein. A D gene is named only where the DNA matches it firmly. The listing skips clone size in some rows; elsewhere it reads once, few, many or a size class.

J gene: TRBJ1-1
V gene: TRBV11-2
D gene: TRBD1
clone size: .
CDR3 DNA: TGTGCCAGCAGATTCCAGGGGGAGTTGAACACTGAAGCTTTCTTT
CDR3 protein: CASRFQGELNTEAFF

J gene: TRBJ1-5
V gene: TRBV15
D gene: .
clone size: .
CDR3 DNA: TGTGCCACCAGCAGAGATGGGGTAGGACGACAGGATTTT
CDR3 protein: CATSRDGVGRQDF

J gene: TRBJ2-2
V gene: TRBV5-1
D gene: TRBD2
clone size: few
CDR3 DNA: TGCGCCAGCAGCTTGACTAGCGGGGGCTCCGGGGAGCTGTTTTTT
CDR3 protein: CASSLTSGGSGELFF

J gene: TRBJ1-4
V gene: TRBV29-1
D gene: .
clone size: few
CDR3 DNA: TGCAGCGTTGAGTCTATCGGAGACCATGAAAAACTGTTTTTT
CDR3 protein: CSVESIGDHEKLFF

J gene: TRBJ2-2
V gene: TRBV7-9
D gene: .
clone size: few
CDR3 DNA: TGTGCCAGCAGAAGGGCCGGGACGAACACCGGGGAGCTGTTTTTT
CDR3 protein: CASRRAGTNTGELFF

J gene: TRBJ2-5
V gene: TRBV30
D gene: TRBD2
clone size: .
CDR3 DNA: TGTGCCGGGGGACTAGCGGGAGCAGGCGAGACCCAGTACTTC
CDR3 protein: CAGGLAGAGETQYF

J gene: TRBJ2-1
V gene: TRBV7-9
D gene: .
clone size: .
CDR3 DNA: TGTGCCAGCAGCTTAAGAAGCGGCCTTAACAATGAGCAGTTCTTC
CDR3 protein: CASSLRSGLNNEQFF

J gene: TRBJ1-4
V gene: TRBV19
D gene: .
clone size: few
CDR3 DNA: TGTGCCAGTAGTTCGGGGACAAATGAAAAACTGTTTTTT
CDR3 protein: CASSSGTNEKLFF

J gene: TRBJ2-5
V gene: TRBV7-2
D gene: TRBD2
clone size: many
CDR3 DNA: TGTGCCAGCGAACGGGGACTCGGGGGGGAGACCCAGTACTTC
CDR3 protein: CASERGLGGETQYF

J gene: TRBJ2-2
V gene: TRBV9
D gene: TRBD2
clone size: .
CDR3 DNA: TGTGCCAGCAGCGTAGCCTTGCGGGGGTTCGGGGAGCTGTTTTTT
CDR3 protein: CASSVALRGFGELFF

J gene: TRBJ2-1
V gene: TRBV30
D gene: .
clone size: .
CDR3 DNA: TGTGCCTGCCAGGGCTCTAATGCCTACAATGAGCAGTTCTTC
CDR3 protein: CACQGSNAYNEQFF

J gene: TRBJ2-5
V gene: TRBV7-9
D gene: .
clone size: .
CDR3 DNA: TGTGCCAGCAGCCACGGAGAGACCCAGTACTTC
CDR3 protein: CASSHGETQYF

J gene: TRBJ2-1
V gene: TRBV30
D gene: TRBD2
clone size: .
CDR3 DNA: TGTGCCTGGAGTGTAAATGCGGGAGGGGGTGAGCAGTTCTTC
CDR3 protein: CAWSVNAGGGEQFF

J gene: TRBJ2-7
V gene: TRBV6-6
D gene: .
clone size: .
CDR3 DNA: TGTGCCAGCAGTCCTAAAAACGATTACGAGCAGTACTTC
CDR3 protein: CASSPKNDYEQYF

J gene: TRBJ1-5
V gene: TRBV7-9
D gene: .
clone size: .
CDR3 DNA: TGTGCCAGCAGCTTCTCCAATCAGCCCCAGCATTTT
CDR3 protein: CASSFSNQPQHF

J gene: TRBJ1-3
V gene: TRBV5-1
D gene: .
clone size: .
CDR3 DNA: TGCGCCAGCAGCCTGAGGGCTGGAAACACCATATATTTT
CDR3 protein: CASSLRAGNTIYF

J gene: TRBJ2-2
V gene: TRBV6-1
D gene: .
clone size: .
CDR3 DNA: TGTGCCATTACCCCACCCGGGAGCGGGGAGCTGTTTTTT
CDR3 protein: CAITPPGSGELFF

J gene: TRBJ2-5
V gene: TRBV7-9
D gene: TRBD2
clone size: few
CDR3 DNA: TGTGCCAGCAGCTCCCATCTAGCGGGAGGAGAGACCCAGTACTTC
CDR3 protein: CASSSHLAGGETQYF

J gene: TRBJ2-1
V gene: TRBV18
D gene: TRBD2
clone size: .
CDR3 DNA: TGTGCCAGCTCACCCTTAGGGACTAGCGGGGGGGCCTACAATGAGCAGTTCTTC
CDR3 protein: CASSPLGTSGGAYNEQFF

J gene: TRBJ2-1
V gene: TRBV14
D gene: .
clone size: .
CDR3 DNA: TGTGCCAGCGAGCCACTGACAGGAACCTACAATGAGCAGTTCTTC
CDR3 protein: CASEPLTGTYNEQFF

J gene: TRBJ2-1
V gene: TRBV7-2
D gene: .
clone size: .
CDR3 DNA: TGTGCCAGCAGCCCAGTTGCAGGTAGCTCCTACAATGAGCAGTTCTTC
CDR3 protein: CASSPVAGSSYNEQFF

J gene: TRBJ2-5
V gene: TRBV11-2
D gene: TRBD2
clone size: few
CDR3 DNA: TGTGCCAGCAGCTCCTATCCGGGGGGTGGTGAGACCCAGTACTTC
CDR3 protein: CASSSYPGGGETQYF

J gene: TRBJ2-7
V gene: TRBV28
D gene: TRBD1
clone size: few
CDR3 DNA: TGTGCCAGTTCCTCCGGGACAGAAAACGTCTACGAGCAGTACTTC
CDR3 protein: CASSSGTENVYEQYF

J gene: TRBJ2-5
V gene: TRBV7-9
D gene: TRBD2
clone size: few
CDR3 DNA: TGTGCCAGCAGCTTATCAGCGGGAGACGGGCGAGAGACCCAGTACTTC
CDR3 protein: CASSLSAGDGRETQYF

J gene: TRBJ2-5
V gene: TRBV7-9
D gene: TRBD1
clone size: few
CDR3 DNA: TGTGCCAGCAGCTTACCCATGGGACAGCAAGAGACCCAGTACTTC
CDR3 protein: CASSLPMGQQETQYF

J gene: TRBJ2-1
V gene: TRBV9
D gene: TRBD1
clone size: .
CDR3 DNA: TGTGCCAGCAGCGTCGGGACAGGGAATGAGCAGTTCTTC
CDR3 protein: CASSVGTGNEQFF

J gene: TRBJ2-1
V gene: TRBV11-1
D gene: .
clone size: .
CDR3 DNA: TGTGCCAGCAGCTTAGTGGGGGGGCTGGCTGAGCAGTTCTTC
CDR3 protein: CASSLVGGLAEQFF

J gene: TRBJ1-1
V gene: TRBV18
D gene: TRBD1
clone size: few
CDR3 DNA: TGTGCCAGCTCACCTTTGGGACAGACTAACACTGAAGCTTTCTTT
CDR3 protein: CASSPLGQTNTEAFF

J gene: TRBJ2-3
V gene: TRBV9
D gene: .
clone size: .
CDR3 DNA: TGTGCCAGCAGCGCAGTTTCGAGACACCTCAATTTT
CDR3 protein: CASSAVSRHLNF

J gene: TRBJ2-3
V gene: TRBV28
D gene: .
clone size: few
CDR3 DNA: TGTGCCAGCAGTTTGTATCTAGCAAGTTCAGATACGCAGTATTTT
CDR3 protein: CASSLYLASSDTQYF

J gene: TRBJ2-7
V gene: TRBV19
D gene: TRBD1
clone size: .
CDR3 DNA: TGTGCCAGTAGGCGCGGACAGGGATACGAGCAGTACTTC
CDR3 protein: CASRRGQGYEQYF

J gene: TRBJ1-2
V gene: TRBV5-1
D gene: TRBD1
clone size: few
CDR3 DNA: TGCGCCAGCAGCTCCGACAGGGGGACCTATGGCTACACCTTC
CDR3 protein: CASSSDRGTYGYTF

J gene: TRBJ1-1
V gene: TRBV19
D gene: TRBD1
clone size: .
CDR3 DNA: TGTGCCAGTAGTATCGGACAGGTGGGCACTGAAGCTTTCTTT
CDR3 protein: CASSIGQVGTEAFF

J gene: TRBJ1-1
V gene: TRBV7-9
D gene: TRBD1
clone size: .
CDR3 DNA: TGTGCCAGCAGCTCACGGACAGGGGCTGGAGCTTTCTTT
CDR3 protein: CASSSRTGAGAFF

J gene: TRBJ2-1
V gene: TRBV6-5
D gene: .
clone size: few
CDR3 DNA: TGTGCCAGCAGCCGCGCCCATAGTTACAATGAGCAGTTCTTC
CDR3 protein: CASSRAHSYNEQFF

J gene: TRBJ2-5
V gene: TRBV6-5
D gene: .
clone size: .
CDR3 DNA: TGTGCCAGCAGTTCGGGGGAGACCCAGTACTTC
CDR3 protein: CASSSGETQYF

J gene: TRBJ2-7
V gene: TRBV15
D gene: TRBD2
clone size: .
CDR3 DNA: TGTGCCACCAGCAGAGACCCGGGACTAGCGGGAGGCCCGAGCTCCTACGAGCAGTACTTC
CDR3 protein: CATSRDPGLAGGPSSYEQYF

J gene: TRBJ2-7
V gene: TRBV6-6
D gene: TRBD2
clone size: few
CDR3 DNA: TGTGCCAGCAGCCCAAGCGGGAGGGCCCTGGACGAGCAGTACTTC
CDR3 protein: CASSPSGRALDEQYF

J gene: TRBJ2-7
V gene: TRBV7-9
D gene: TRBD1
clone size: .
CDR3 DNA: TGTGCCAGCAGCCCTGGACAGGTCCTCGGCTCCTACGAGCAGTACTTC
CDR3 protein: CASSPGQVLGSYEQYF

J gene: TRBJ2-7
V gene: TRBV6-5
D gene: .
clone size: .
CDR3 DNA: TGTGCCAGCAGTTACGGGGCGCAGTCACAGGGTTACGAGCAGTACTTC
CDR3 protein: CASSYGAQSQGYEQYF